A single TCR beta chain is shown here with its context. Antigen: not known. The data derive from a study of beta chain features in type 1 diabetes. Across the whole study: The examined sorted cells totaled approximately 110 million across samples. Study-wide results and caveats: Shortening of TCRB CDR3s, moderate but significant, appeared in all four CD4+ subsets of Type 1 diabetes patients. The study found that naive, central memory and Treg TCRB repertoires appeared more similar in patients than in healthy donors.

The investigators reverse transcribed all of the isolated RNA, so they sequenced expressed TCRB transcripts. Only in-frame clones appear in the TCRdb table, and some are missing; sequencing was by immunoSEQ multiplex PCR. This table holds under 900,000 clones, roughly a sixth found once. V was shortened by 4 bases and J by 0 bases, with 11 bases between the two germline ends. The CDR3 length is 15 residues. Germline-derived CDR1 and CDR2 are MNHEY and SVGAGI. The receptor was isolated from a woman aged 18-29 years in good health. Sequencing was done on a sample of naive CD4+ T cells from blood. The V and J genes are TRBV6-5 and TRBJ2-3; D may be TRBD2 (6 bases). CDR3 sequence reads: CASSLSRGSTDTQYF. The CDR3, as DNA: TGTGCCAGCAGTTTAAGTCGGGGGAGCACAGATACGCAGTATTTT.